This TCR beta chain came from a study of blood T cell repertoires in COVID-19. The overall study: COVID-19 samples collected from the United States, Italy and Spain covered acute and convalescent phases. Sample material is recorded as cDNA or gDNA derived from T cells, B-cell-depleted T cells, or PBMCs.

Germline CDR1 is SNHLY and CDR2 is FYNNEI. The V and J ends lost 4 bases and 7 bases, in that order; junction bases with no gene match: 11. CDR3 length equals 16 residues. Original analysis: From reference gene primer amplification, estimates of nucleated cell counts were derived. The assay was immunoSEQ multiplex PCR, and TCRdb's table has in-frame clones only and misses some. That table supplies the V and J calls and clone size; D and trimming were determined from the DNA. Of tens of thousands of clones detected, just under 90% appear once; the ten largest clones hold approximately 6.5%. Seattle patients were enrolled during active infection and followed longitudinally.

V is TRBV2 and J is TRBJ1-4, with 8 bases that match TRBD1. This sequence originates from a woman in her sixties or seventies with COVID-19, enrolled during active disease. Sequenced material: peripheral blood. CDR3 region: CASSGHRGLIAEKLFF. The CDR3 bases are TGTGCCAGCAGTGGTCACAGGGGGTTAATAGCTGAAAAACTGTTTTTT.